The 24 T cell receptor beta chains below come from one sample, sequenced in a study of regulatory T cells in long-lasting Graves disease. As to time point: newly diagnosed GD, antithyroid drugs for less than 3 months. Making the TCR library involved RNA that had been extracted from PBMCs. CDR3-region Arm-PCR and iRepertoire HTBI primers produced the TCR beta libraries. TCRdb re-called the multiplex PCR reads through MiXCR, storing one row per CDR3 protein. The table shows a few hundred thousand distinct CDR3 sequences, with 14% to 15% occurring only once. These data were also reused for a study on T cells in Graves' hyperthyroidism and ophthalmopathy.

Sequencing used peripheral blood mononuclear cells (PBMCs), obtained at new diagnosis, from a patient treated with antithyroid drugs. Receptors were obtained from a woman aged 40 to 50 with Graves disease.

Concerning this clonotype itself: Since a far larger clone is one base different, this is likely a read error. The chain is built from TRBV2 and TRBJ2-2; tentative D call: TRBD1 (5 bases). CDR1 is SNHLY, CDR2 FYNNEI, per germline. The CDR3 consists of 15 residues. V was cut by 6 bases and J by 4 bases, with 15 bases left in between. CDR3 in DNA: TGTGCCAGCAGCCGTGGGGCGAAGGGCACCGGGGAGCTGTTTTTT. Translated: CASSRGAKGTGELFF.

This clonotype was observed at least ten times. The chain carries TRBV28 and TRBJ2-1; 10 bases align to TRBD2. V dropped 4 bases and J dropped 5; count of bases not matched to a gene: 2. Germline CDR1 is MDHEN and CDR2 is SYDVKM. This CDR3 is 14 amino acids long. CDR3 region: CASSYLAGDNEQFF. CDR3 DNA sequence: TGTGCCAGCAGTTATCTAGCGGGGGACAATGAGCAGTTCTTC.

This clonotype was seen ten or more times. The DNA for the CDR3 is TGTGCCACCAGTTCGGGGGGTTTAAACGAGCAGTACTTC. It yields the protein CATSSGGLNEQYF. The chain combines TRBV15 with TRBJ2-7; 7 bases agree with TRBD2. Germline V gene data show CDR1 as LNHNV and CDR2 as YYDKDF (reference sequence). The CDR3 is made up of 13 amino acids. Trimming took 6 bases from V and 5 from J; bases not matched to a gene: 7.

The rearrangement uses TRBV5-6 and TRBJ1-5; possibly TRBD1 for D (5 bases). Germline V lookup: CDR1 SGHDT, CDR2 YYEEEE. Trimming cost V 2 bases and J 3 bases, with 12 bases left between them. This CDR3 spans 15 amino acids. For the CDR3, the DNA is TGTGCCAGCAGCTTTGGGGCAGCCACCAATCAGCCCCAGCATTTT. This encodes CASSFGAATNQPQHF.

V is TRBV2 and J is TRBJ2-1; 11 bases are shared with TRBD2. The CDR3 totals 15 residues. V shed 7 bases and J 2 bases; nucleotides not matched to a gene: 4. CDR1 is SNHLY and CDR2 is FYNNEI in the germline V gene. Written as DNA, the CDR3 is TGTGCCAGCAATCCGGGACTAGCGGCCTACAATGAGCAGTTCTTC. Its protein product is CASNPGLAAYNEQFF.

This clonotype was recorded at least ten times. The J gene is TRBJ2-7, the V gene TRBV27; D is possibly TRBD1 (5 bases). CDR3 length: 14 residues. CDR1 and CDR2 from the germline V gene are MNHEY and SMNVEV (reference sequence). Trimming took off 3 bases at V and 1 base at J, with 10 bases between the two ends. CDR3 sequence reads: CASSLLKGSYEQYF. CDR3 DNA: TGTGCCAGCAGTTTGCTCAAGGGGTCCTACGAGCAGTACTTC.

Ten or more counts support this clonotype. This chain connects TRBV11-2 to TRBJ2-1; D assignment may be TRBD1 or TRBD2 (5 bases each). CDR3 length: 15 residues. Looked up from germline, CDR1 is SGHAT and CDR2 is FQNNGV. V lost 3 bases and J lost 0, with 9 bases in between. CDR3 amino acids: CASSFEGSSYNEQFF. CDR3 nucleotide sequence: TGTGCCAGCAGCTTTGAGGGGAGCTCCTACAATGAGCAGTTCTTC.

This clonotype was picked up many times. The V call is TRBV12-3 or TRBV12-4, the J call TRBJ2-3, with a tentative D call TRBD1 (6 bases). The CDR3 sequence is 15 residues long. V shed 6 bases and J shed 2 bases, with 15 bases lying between them. In DNA form, the CDR3 reads TGTGCCAGCAGACTACAGATGGGGGCCACAGATACGCAGTATTTT. Its translation: CASRLQMGATDTQYF.

This clonotype has ten or more counts. The CDR3 sequence is CATSEVTGELFF. The CDR3 DNA sequence: TGTGCCACCAGCGAGGTCACCGGGGAGCTGTTTTTT. The V call is TRBV10-3, the J call TRBJ2-2, with no clear D. The CDR3 loop spans 12 amino acids. Per the germline V gene, CDR1 is ENHRY and CDR2 is SYGVKD. Trimming stripped 10 bases from V and 4 bases from J, with 10 bases between.

Many counts were recorded for this clonotype. J is TRBJ2-2 and V is TRBV2; TRBD1 matches at 9 bases. The ends lost 4 bases at V and 7 bases at J; junction bases unmatched: 13. The CDR3 sequence is 17 residues long. From germline, CDR1 is SNHLY and CDR2 FYNNEI. CDR3 DNA: TGTGCCAGCAGTGTCCCTTACTACAGGGGGCAGGGCGGGGAGCTGTTTTTT. Its protein is CASSVPYYRGQGGELFF.

This chain connects TRBV27 to TRBJ2-1, with 10 nucleotides matching TRBD2. The CDR3 is 18 amino acids. The V segment lost 2 bases and the J segment 4 bases; nucleotides outside the gene matches: 11. Germline loops: CDR1 MNHEY, CDR2 SMNVEV (reference sequence). CDR3 nucleotides: TGTGCCAGCAGTTTAAGGACTAGCGGATACGGTCTGTACAATGAGCAGTTCTTC. Its translation is CASSLRTSGYGLYNEQFF.

At least ten counts were recorded for this clonotype. The gene calls are TRBV28 and TRBJ2-1; D is possibly TRBD2 (6 bases). There are 15 residues in the CDR3. Germline CDR1 is MDHEN and CDR2 is SYDVKM. Trimming pared 4 bases from V and 0 bases from J, leaving 10 bases between. The CDR3 reads CASSSAGSSYNEQFF. DNA for the CDR3: TGTGCCAGCAGTTCAGCGGGCAGCTCCTACAATGAGCAGTTCTTC.

The chain has TRBV10-3 and TRBJ2-7, with 9 bases matching TRBD1. The CDR3 has 15 amino acids. CDR1 and CDR2 (germline): ENHRY, SYGVKD. Trimming removed 6 bases from V and 4 bases from J; junction bases left unmatched: 10. The CDR3 DNA sequence: TGTGCCATCAGGGAGACCTGGACAGGGGTGTACGAGCAGTACTTC. It specifies CAIRETWTGVYEQYF.

This clonotype was counted a few times. The V gene is TRBV19, the J gene TRBJ2-3, with D possibly TRBD1 on 5 matching bases. The V gene's germline CDR1 is LNHDA and CDR2 SQIVND (reference sequence). Trimming left V 3 bases short and J 4 bases short, with 8 bases between. The CDR3 runs to 13 residues. CDR3 amino acids: CASSIKGPDTQYF. DNA for the CDR3: TGTGCCAGTAGTATCAAGGGGCCAGATACGCAGTATTTT.

This clonotype was detected only a few times. CDR3 residues: CASSQEKVGRGTDTQYF. The CDR3 nucleotides read TGTGCCAGCAGCCAAGAAAAGGTCGGCAGGGGCACAGATACGCAGTATTTT. The gene calls are TRBV4-2 and TRBJ2-3, with a weak D call TRBD1 (5 bases). CDR3 length: 17 residues. Looked up from germline, CDR1 is LGHNA and CDR2 is YNFKEQ. The ends were cut back, 0 bases at V and 1 base at J, with 14 bases in the middle.

At least ten counts were recorded for this clonotype. The chain combines TRBV28 with TRBJ2-3; TRBD1 matches at 8 bases. Germline trimming cut 5 bases from V and 2 bases from J; bases unmatched to any gene: 6. CDR3 size: 15 residues. Looked up from germline, CDR1 is MDHEN and CDR2 is SYDVKM. The chain's CDR3 is CASSRTGKNTDTQYF. The CDR3 DNA reads TGTGCCAGCAGTCGGACAGGGAAAAACACAGATACGCAGTATTTT.

This chain links TRBV14 with TRBJ2-7; D may be TRBD1 (5 bases). V was shortened by 5 bases and J by 2 bases, with 10 bases between the two germline ends. Germline assignment: CDR1 SGHDN and CDR2 FVKESK. The CDR3 has 13 residues. CDR3 region: CASSKQEPYEQYF. The CDR3 DNA reads TGTGCCAGCAGCAAACAGGAACCCTACGAGCAGTACTTC.

V is TRBV3-1 and J is TRBJ2-5; tentative D call: TRBD1 (8 bases). The CDR3 loop spans 16 amino acids. Germline V gives CDR1 LGHDT, CDR2 YNNKEL (reference sequence). The V end was cut by 5 bases, the J end by 4 bases, with 20 bases between. Here the CDR3 DNA reads TGTGCCAGCAGCGAATACGTTAACAGGGGGGGAGAGACCCAGTACTTC. It specifies CASSEYVNRGGETQYF.

In this sample, this clonotype turned up many times. The chain recombines TRBV12-3 or TRBV12-4 with TRBJ2-5; D uncertain. This CDR3 has 14 amino acids. The germline V and J ends were trimmed by 5 bases and 5 bases, with 15 bases remaining between them. The CDR3 coding sequence is TGTGCCAGCAGTCCCTACACCAGCGAGGAGACCCAGTACTTC. Residues: CASSPYTSEETQYF.

The rearrangement links TRBV20-1 to TRBJ2-2; 7 positions match TRBD2. With 2 bases clipped from V and 6 bases from J, the junction kept 3 bases outside the gene matches. Germline V gene sequence: CDR1 DFQATT, CDR2 SNEGSKA (reference sequence). The CDR3 has 13 amino acids. The CDR3 coding sequence is TGCAGTGCTAGACTTGGACTAGCCGGGGAGCTGTTTTTT. Its protein product is CSARLGLAGELFF.

This clonotype was seen many times. The chain joins TRBV11-3 to TRBJ2-3, with 7 bases fitting TRBD2. V trimming: 2 bases; J trimming: 4 bases; junction bases outside the gene matches: 12. The V gene's germline CDR1 is SGHNT and CDR2 YENEEA. The CDR3 runs to 17 residues. The CDR3 sequence: CASSLTAWAAGADTQYF. DNA for the CDR3: TGTGCCAGCAGCTTAACGGCGTGGGCCGCGGGGGCAGATACGCAGTATTTT.

In this sample, this clonotype turned up many times. The chain couples TRBV11-2 to TRBJ2-1; 8 positions agree with TRBD2. CDR3 length equals 15 residues. Trimming removed 0 bases from V and 2 bases from J; junction bases left unmatched: 0. Germline CDR1 SGHAT, CDR2 FQNNGV. The CDR3 DNA sequence: TGTGCCAGCAGCTTAGAAGCGGGAGCCTACAATGAGCAGTTCTTC. The encoded protein is CASSLEAGAYNEQFF.

To note about this clonotype: This probably arose from a read error, given a far larger clone one base away. The chain is built from TRBV5-1 and TRBJ2-1; tentatively, D is TRBD2 (6 bases). Gene TRBJ2-5 matches the end of the DNA better, so the J call may be wrong. The CDR3 is 16 residues long. Germline CDR1 and CDR2: SGHRS and YFSETQ. The CDR3 reads CASSLVLANMAETQYF. The CDR3 coding sequence is TGCGCCAGCAGCTTGGTGCTAGCGAACATGGCAGAGACCCAGTACTTC.

This clonotype was seen more than once but under ten times. The V call is TRBV19, the J call TRBJ1-5, with D possibly matching TRBD1 (5 bases). The CDR3 runs 15 residues. Germline V gene lookup returns CDR1 LNHDA and CDR2 SQIVND (reference sequence). Trimming pared 8 bases from V and 3 bases from J, leaving 17 bases between. Here the CDR3 reads CASPPPGTTNQPQHF. DNA for the CDR3: TGTGCCAGTCCCCCCCCGGGGACTACCAATCAGCCCCAGCATTTT.